The rows below give T cell receptor beta chains drawn from one sample of a study of blood T cell repertoires in COVID-19. TCRdb's copy holds only in-frame clones and misses some; the assay was immunoSEQ multiplex PCR. The sample records 50,000 to 70,000 clones, approximately 90% being singletons. Sequencing was performed on peripheral blood. The receptors stem from a woman aged 80 or older with active COVID-19. Each CDR3 is given with its conserved first and last residue. A D gene is named only where the DNA matches it firmly. Part of the rows lack a size; the others show once, few, many or a class for expanded clones.

>.|TRBV11-2|TRBJ2-3|.
TGTGCCAGCAGCATAAACAAGGATACGCAGTATTTT
CASSINKDTQYF
>.|TRBV5-1|TRBJ2-3|.
TGCGCCAGCAGCTTTTCGCCAGGAAAGACAGATACGCAGTATTTT
CASSFSPGKTDTQYF
>.|TRBV28|TRBJ2-1|.
TGTGCCAGCAGTTTATTAGCGGTAAGCTCCTACAATGAGCAGTTCTTC
CASSLLAVSSYNEQFF
>TRBD2|TRBV5-6|TRBJ2-4|.
TGTGCCAGCACCGGGGGAACTAGCGGGAGTCTAGCCAAAAACATTCAGTACTTC
CASTGGTSGSLAKNIQYF
>.|TRBV6-5|TRBJ2-1|.
TGTGCCAGCAGTTACGGGACTGGACAGTTCTTC
CASSYGTGQFF
>TRBD2|TRBV5-4|TRBJ2-1|.
TGTGCCAGCAGCTCCCAAGCGGGGGCCTCTTACAATGAGCAGTTCTTC
CASSSQAGASYNEQFF
>.|TRBV3-1/TRBV3-2|TRBJ2-3|.
TGTGCCAGCAGCCAAACGTCGGCAGATACGCAGTATTTT
CASSQTSADTQYF
>.|TRBV19|TRBJ1-3|.
TGTGCCAGTAGTATAGACAGGGGATCTGGAAACACCATATATTTT
CASSIDRGSGNTIYF
>TRBD1|TRBV6-5|TRBJ1-2|.
TGTGCCAGCAGAACTGGACAGGGGTACTATGGCTACACCTTC
CASRTGQGYYGYTF
>.|TRBV19|TRBJ2-4|once
TGTGCCAGTATGTCCATCCACAAAAACATTCAGTACTTC
CASMSIHKNIQYF
>TRBD1|TRBV2|TRBJ1-5|.
TGTGCCAGCAGTGGACAGGGTGGAGGGCCCCAGCATTTT
CASSGQGGGPQHF
>TRBD2|TRBV7-2|TRBJ2-1|.
TGTGCCAGCAGCATGAGAGCGGGATTTGAGCAGTTCTTC
CASSMRAGFEQFF
>.|TRBV29-1|TRBJ1-3|.
TGCAGCGTTGAAGATCTTCTGGCAGGAAACACCATATATTTT
CSVEDLLAGNTIYF
>TRBD2|TRBV27|TRBJ2-1|.
TGTGCCAGCAGGAAGGACCTAGGGACTAGCGGGATCAATGAGCAGTTCTTC
CASRKDLGTSGINEQFF
>.|TRBV3-1/TRBV3-2|TRBJ2-2|.
TGTGCCAGCAGCCAAGATGGGGAGACCGGGGAGCTGTTTTTT
CASSQDGETGELFF
>TRBD1|TRBV12-3/TRBV12-4|TRBJ2-2|.
TGTGCCAGCAGGCGACAGGGAGCCGGGGAGCTGTTTTTT
CASRRQGAGELFF
>TRBD1|TRBV28|TRBJ1-4|.
TGTGCCAGCAGTTATCGGACAGGGGGCATTGAAAAACTGTTTTTT
CASSYRTGGIEKLFF
>.|TRBV7-9|TRBJ2-1|.
TGTGCCAGCAGCTTACCCAGACAACGCCTTGAGCAGTTCTTC
CASSLPRQRLEQFF
>TRBD1|TRBV5-1|TRBJ2-5|.
TGCGCCAGCAGCATAGGACAGGGGACGAAAGAGACCCAGTACTTC
CASSIGQGTKETQYF
>.|TRBV7-9|TRBJ1-4|once
TGTGCCAGCAGCCCCCCTCGCGATCATGAAAAACTGTTTTTT
CASSPPRDHEKLFF
>.|TRBV7-9|TRBJ2-1|.
TGTGCCAGCAGCTTAGCGACGAAGACTAGTCCCGAGCAGTTCTTC
CASSLATKTSPEQFF
>TRBD2|TRBV9|TRBJ2-3|.
TGTGCCAGCAGCCAAGATAAGGGACTAGCGGGAGTACGAGGCACAGATACGCAGTATTTT
CASSQDKGLAGVRGTDTQYF
>TRBD1|TRBV28|TRBJ1-2|.
TGTGCCAGCACCGGGACAGAGAACTATGGCTACACCTTC
CASTGTENYGYTF
>.|TRBV5-6|TRBJ1-5|.
TGTGCCAGCAGCTCCTTTGGAGGTAATAGCAATCAGCCCCAGCATTTT
CASSSFGGNSNQPQHF
>TRBD1|TRBV12-5|TRBJ1-1|.
TGTGCTAGTGGTTACGATAAACAGGGGCGTACTGAAGCTTTCTTT
CASGYDKQGRTEAFF
>.|TRBV25-1|TRBJ2-5|.
TGTGCCAGCAGTGAGCTGACTGGGGGCCCAGAGACCCAGTACTTC
CASSELTGGPETQYF
>.|TRBV5-1|TRBJ1-2|.
TGCGCCAGCAGCTTACGAGGGGAGGATGGCTACACCTTC
CASSLRGEDGYTF
>TRBD1|TRBV7-2|TRBJ1-4|once
TGTGCCAGCAGCGCACCCCTGGGGACAGGGGGAGAAAAACTGTTTTTT
CASSAPLGTGGEKLFF
>.|TRBV3-1/TRBV3-2|TRBJ2-1|.
TGTGCCAGCAGTCCTGGTAGGGGGAGGGCCCTCAATGAGCAGTTCTTC
CASSPGRGRALNEQFF
>TRBD2|TRBV11-3|TRBJ2-2|.
TGTGCCAGCCGCGATAGCGGGAGGCATACCGGGGAGCTGTTTTTT
CASRDSGRHTGELFF
>.|TRBV19|TRBJ2-6|few
TGTGCCAGTAGTGCTCAACAGGTCTCTGGGGCCAACGTCCTGACTTTC
CASSAQQVSGANVLTF
>TRBD1|TRBV20-1|TRBJ1-1|.
TGCAGTGCCCCCAGGGGGCCTAAAGCTTTCTTT
CSAPRGPKAFF
>TRBD1|TRBV19|TRBJ2-7|.
TGTGCCAGTAGTATCGGACAGGGCTCCGAGCAGTACTTC
CASSIGQGSEQYF
>.|TRBV10-2|TRBJ2-1|.
TGCGCCAGCAGTTCGGGGGGAGGGGGTGAGCAGTTCTTC
CASSSGGGGEQFF
>.|TRBV5-1|TRBJ2-5|once
TGCGCCAGCACCCAGGGGACCAACCAAGAGACCCAGTACTTC
CASTQGTNQETQYF
>.|TRBV6-5|TRBJ2-1|.
TGTGCCAGCGGGACATACAATGAGCAGTTCTTC
CASGTYNEQFF
>.|TRBV5-8|TRBJ1-2|.
TGTGCCAGCAGCTTACGGCAGCGACCTAACTATGGCTACACCTTC
CASSLRQRPNYGYTF
>TRBD2|TRBV24-1|TRBJ2-1|.
TGTGCCACCAGGGGGACTAGCGGATTTAGCTCCTACAATGAGCAGTTCTTC
CATRGTSGFSSYNEQFF
>TRBD2|TRBV5-3|TRBJ2-1|.
TGTGCCAGAAGCTTGGCGGCTAGCGGGAATCATGAGCAGTTCTTC
CARSLAASGNHEQFF
>.|TRBV5-1|TRBJ2-1|.
TGCGCCAGCAGCTTGGCCGAGACAGTGAATGAGCAGTTCTTC
CASSLAETVNEQFF
>.|TRBV18|TRBJ2-4|.
TGTGCCAGCTCACCCATCGGGATTGCCAAAAACATTCAGTACTTC
CASSPIGIAKNIQYF
>TRBD2|TRBV11-2|TRBJ2-5|once
TGTGCCAGCAGCTTTAGCGGGAGGGCCGAAGAGACCCAGTACTTC
CASSFSGRAEETQYF
>TRBD2|TRBV12-5|TRBJ2-2|.
TGTGCTAGTGGTTCCGGGACTAGCGTAAACACCGGGGAGCTGTTTTTT
CASGSGTSVNTGELFF
>TRBD1|TRBV20-1|TRBJ1-2|.
TGCAGTGCTAGTGCGGACAGGGCGGGGGAAAACGATGGCTACACCTTC
CSASADRAGENDGYTF
>.|TRBV7-8|TRBJ2-1|.
TGTGCCAGCAGCTTAGGGCTTTTATCCTACAATGAGCAGTTCTTC
CASSLGLLSYNEQFF
>.|TRBV10-2|TRBJ2-5|.
TGCGCCAGCAGTGAGTCCCGCGGGACCCAGTACTTC
CASSESRGTQYF
>.|TRBV24-1|TRBJ2-1|.
TGTGCCACCAGTGATGCTGACCCCGGCGGTGAGCAGTTCTTC
CATSDADPGGEQFF
>.|TRBV6-1|TRBJ1-5|.
TGTGCCAGCAGTGAGCTCACAGAAGGCAATCAGCCCCAGCATTTT
CASSELTEGNQPQHF
>TRBD2|TRBV28|TRBJ2-5|.
TGTGCCAGCAGTTCCCTAGCGGGGGTAGAGACCCAGTACTTC
CASSSLAGVETQYF
>.|TRBV7-9|TRBJ2-3|once
TGTGCCAGCGGACCTCAGGGGGATACGCAGTATTTT
CASGPQGDTQYF
>.|TRBV3-1/TRBV3-2|TRBJ2-3|.
TGTGCCAGCAGCCAAGCCTCGCGAGACTCAGATACGCAGTATTTT
CASSQASRDSDTQYF
>TRBD2|TRBV2|TRBJ2-7|once
TGTGCCACTAACGGACTAGCGGCGGAGGAGCAGTACTTC
CATNGLAAEEQYF
>.|TRBV28|TRBJ2-6|.
TGTGCCAGCAGTTTACCGCAAGCTGCTGGGGCCAACGTCCTGACTTTC
CASSLPQAAGANVLTF
>.|TRBV7-7|TRBJ2-5|.
TGTGCCAGCAGCTTAGCAGGGGGGGCAGAGACCCAGTACTTC
CASSLAGGAETQYF
>TRBD2|TRBV2|TRBJ2-2|once
TGTGCCAGCGGGAGGGCACGGACGAACACCGGGGAGCTGTTTTTT
CASGRARTNTGELFF
>TRBD2|TRBV18|TRBJ2-7|.
TGTGCCAGCTCACCGGGACTAGCGGGAGTCCTCGAGCAGTACTTC
CASSPGLAGVLEQYF
>.|TRBV29-1|TRBJ1-3|.
TGCAGCGCCAATTCAGGGGCCGGAAACACCATATATTTT
CSANSGAGNTIYF
>TRBD1|TRBV28|TRBJ1-5|.
TGTGCCAGCAGCCTACCCGGGACAGGGAAGAGTCAGCCCCAGCATTTT
CASSLPGTGKSQPQHF
>TRBD2|TRBV7-6|TRBJ2-2|.
TGTGCCAGCAGCTCAAGGACTAGCGGGAGAAGCGGGGAGCTGTTTTTT
CASSSRTSGRSGELFF
>TRBD2|TRBV5-6|TRBJ2-1|.
TGTGCCAGCAGCCCGACCTCTGGAGGCGGGAGGATACTTCATGAGCAGTTCTTC
CASSPTSGGGRILHEQFF